Listed below are T cell receptor beta chains from one sample, sequenced in a study of PD-1 blockade in classical Hodgkin lymphoma. Clones were read by immunoSEQ multiplex PCR, and TCRdb kept only the in-frame ones, dropping some. The top ten hold 12% of the sample, which has about 97,000 clones, roughly 88% seen once. Sequencing used peripheral blood mononuclear cells (PBMCs), obtained at baseline. The receptors originated from a human donor with classical Hodgkin lymphoma. The CDR3 runs from the conserved cysteine through the conserved F or W. The order of the fields is J gene, clone size, V gene, CDR3 protein. The size field is filled for only some rows; it gives once, few, many or a size class.

TRBJ2-7 - TRBV18 CASSPGAGGDYEQYF
TRBJ2-1 - TRBV18 CASSPTSGRNEQFF
TRBJ2-4 once TRBV7-6 CASSSWTGFDKNIQYF
TRBJ1-6 - TRBV10-3 CAITEAGTVNSPLHF
TRBJ1-1 once TRBV6-1 CASSESRGWSEAFF
TRBJ1-5 - TRBV15 CATSPTRGASNQPQHF
TRBJ1-3 - TRBV11-3 CASSFSGGNTIYF
TRBJ2-5 few TRBV10-1 CASSSGRGRETQYF
TRBJ2-2 - TRBV7-3 CASSAGTHTGELFF
TRBJ2-3 - TRBV10-2 CASRLGTSGTKTDTQYF
TRBJ2-1 once TRBV28 CASSPSGWGMFNEQFF
TRBJ2-5 - TRBV30 CAWSVASLETQYF
TRBJ2-1 - TRBV21-1 CASSKSGSPTYNEQFF
TRBJ2-1 - TRBV5-4 CASRRTGGTWNNEQFF
TRBJ2-3 - TRBV10-3 CAISAIGTSLDTQYF
TRBJ2-3 once TRBV29-1 CSVEDPDRGVDTQYF
TRBJ2-3 - TRBV19 CASSIGLNTDTQYF
TRBJ1-2 - TRBV15 CATSGRQPGPLGHTF
TRBJ1-5 - TRBV28 CASSSSGTGGWNQPQHF
TRBJ2-3 - TRBV7-9 CASSVTGDTQYF
TRBJ2-7 - TRBV28 CASSLLLAGPEVQYF
TRBJ2-1 - TRBV19 CASSRRQGGYNEQFF
TRBJ1-2 few TRBV10-3 CAISYGQIYTF
TRBJ2-7 - TRBV10-3 CAIGAGLYEQYF
TRBJ2-4 - TRBV19 CASSRTGADIQYF
TRBJ2-5 few TRBV7-2 CASSLMTDQETQYF
TRBJ2-7 - TRBV18 CASSPQAGNSYEQYF
TRBJ2-7 - TRBV5-1 CASSLVTSSYEQYF
TRBJ2-5 - TRBV5-4 CASSIGRTQETQYF
TRBJ2-7 - TRBV9 CASSVGLASSYEQYF
TRBJ1-1 once TRBV5-4 CASSPRTGSNTEAFF
TRBJ2-3 - TRBV6-5 CASSLAGGVDTQYF
TRBJ2-3 - TRBV14 CASSREGPRTQYF
TRBJ2-7 - TRBV28 CASSSPPIVISEQYF
TRBJ2-1 - TRBV18 CASSLGLADYNEQFF
TRBJ2-1 - TRBV21-1 CASSKVWTGTYNEQFF
TRBJ2-5 few TRBV20-1 CSADGAETQYF
TRBJ1-1 - TRBV11-2 CASSLERDRGSSGTEAFF
TRBJ2-7 - TRBV28 CASSLGTSGRVYEQYF
TRBJ2-6 - TRBV18 CASSPASPGANVLTF
TRBJ2-1 - TRBV5-4 CASSSRGDNNEQFF
TRBJ1-2 few TRBV7-6 CASSPTGGRDGYTF
TRBJ2-7 - TRBV19 CASSIQGNYEQYF
TRBJ1-2 few TRBV27 CASSWVGAGPNYGYTF
TRBJ2-1 - TRBV5-4 CASSWKAGTSYNEQFF
TRBJ2-3 - TRBV14 CASSHADTQYF
TRBJ1-1 - TRBV5-1 CASSEPGQADEAFF